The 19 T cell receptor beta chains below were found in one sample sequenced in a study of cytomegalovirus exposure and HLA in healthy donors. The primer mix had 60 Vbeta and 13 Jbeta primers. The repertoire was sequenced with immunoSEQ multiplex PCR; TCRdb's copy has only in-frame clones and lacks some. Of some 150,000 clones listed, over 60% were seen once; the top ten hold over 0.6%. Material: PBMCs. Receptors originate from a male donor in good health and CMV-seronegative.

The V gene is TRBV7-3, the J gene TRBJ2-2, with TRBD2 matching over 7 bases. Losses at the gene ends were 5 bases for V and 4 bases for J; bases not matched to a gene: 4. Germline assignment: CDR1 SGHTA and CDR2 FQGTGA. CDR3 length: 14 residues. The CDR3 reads CASSQRGATGELFF. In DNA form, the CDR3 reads TGTGCCAGCAGCCAGCGGGGTGCCACCGGGGAGCTGTTTTTT.

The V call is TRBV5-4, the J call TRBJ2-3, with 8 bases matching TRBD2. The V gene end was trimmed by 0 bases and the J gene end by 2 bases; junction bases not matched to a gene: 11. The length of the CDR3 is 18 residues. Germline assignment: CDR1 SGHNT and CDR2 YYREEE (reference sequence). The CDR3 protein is CASSLGGRGRSNTDTQYF. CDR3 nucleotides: TGTGCCAGCAGCTTGGGGGGGCGCGGGAGGAGCAACACAGATACGCAGTATTTT.

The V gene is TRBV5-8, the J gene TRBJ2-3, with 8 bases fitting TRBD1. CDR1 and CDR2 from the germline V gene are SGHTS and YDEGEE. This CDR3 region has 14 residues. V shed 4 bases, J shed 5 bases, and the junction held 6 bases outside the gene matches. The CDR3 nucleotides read TGTGCCAGCAGCCCGGGACAGGTCATAGATACGCAGTATTTT. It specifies CASSPGQVIDTQYF.

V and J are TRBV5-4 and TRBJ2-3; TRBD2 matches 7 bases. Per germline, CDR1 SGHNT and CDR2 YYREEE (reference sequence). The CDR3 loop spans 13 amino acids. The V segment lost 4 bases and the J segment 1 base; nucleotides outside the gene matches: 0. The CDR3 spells CASSAGGTDTQYF. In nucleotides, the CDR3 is TGTGCCAGCAGCGCGGGGGGCACAGATACGCAGTATTTT.

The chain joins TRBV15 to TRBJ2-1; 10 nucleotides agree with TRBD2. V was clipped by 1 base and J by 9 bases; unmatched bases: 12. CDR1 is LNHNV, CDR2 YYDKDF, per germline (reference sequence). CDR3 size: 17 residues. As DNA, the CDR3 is TGTGCCACCAGCAGAGCGGAAAGCGGGAGGGCCCGTACTGAGCAGTTCTTC. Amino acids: CATSRAESGRARTEQFF.

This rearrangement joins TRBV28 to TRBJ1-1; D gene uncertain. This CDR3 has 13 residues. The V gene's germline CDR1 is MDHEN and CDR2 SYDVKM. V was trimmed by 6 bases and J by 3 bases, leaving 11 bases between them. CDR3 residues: CASSYPHYTEAFF. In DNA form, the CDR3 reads TGTGCCAGCAGCTACCCCCACTACACTGAAGCTTTCTTT.

CDR3 coding DNA: TGTGCCAGCAGCTTAGGGAGGTGGACCGGGGAGCTGTTTTTT. Translation: CASSLGRWTGELFF. The chain couples TRBV13 to TRBJ2-2; no clear D. V was pared by 0 bases and J by 5 bases, with 7 bases between. The V gene's germline CDR1 is PRHDT and CDR2 FYEKMQ (reference sequence). CDR3 size: 14 residues.

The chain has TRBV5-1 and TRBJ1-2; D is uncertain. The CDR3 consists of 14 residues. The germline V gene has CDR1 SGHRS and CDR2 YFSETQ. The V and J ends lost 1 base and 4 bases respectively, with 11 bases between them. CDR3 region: CASSLTRLVYGYTF. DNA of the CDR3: TGCGCCAGCAGCTTGACCAGACTGGTCTATGGCTACACCTTC.

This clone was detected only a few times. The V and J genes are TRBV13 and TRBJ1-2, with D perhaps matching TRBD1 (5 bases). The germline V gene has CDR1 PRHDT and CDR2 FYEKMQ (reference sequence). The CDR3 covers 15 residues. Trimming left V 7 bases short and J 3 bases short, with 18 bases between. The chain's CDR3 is CASTYWGRWDYGYTF. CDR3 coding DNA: TGTGCCAGCACCTACTGGGGCAGGTGGGACTATGGCTACACCTTC.

The CDR3 protein is CASSEAQGAKGEAFF. The CDR3 DNA reads as TGTGCCAGCAGTGAAGCCCAGGGGGCGAAGGGTGAAGCTTTCTTT. The chain links TRBV6-1 to TRBJ1-1, with 8 positions matching TRBD1. The CDR3 has 15 residues. Germline V gene lookup returns CDR1 MNHNS and CDR2 SASEGT. Trimming took 0 bases from V and 7 from J; bases not matched to a gene: 7.

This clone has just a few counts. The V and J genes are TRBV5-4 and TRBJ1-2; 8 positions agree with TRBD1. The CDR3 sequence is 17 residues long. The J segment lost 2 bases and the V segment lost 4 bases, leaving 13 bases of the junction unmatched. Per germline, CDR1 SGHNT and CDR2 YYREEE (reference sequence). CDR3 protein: CASSPPPGQEPNYGYTF. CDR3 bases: TGTGCCAGCAGCCCACCCCCGGGACAGGAGCCAAACTATGGCTACACCTTC. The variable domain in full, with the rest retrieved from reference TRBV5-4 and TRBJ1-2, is ETGVTQSPTHLIKTRGQQVTLRCSSQSGHNTVSWYQQALGQGPQFIFQYYREEENGRGNFPPRFSGLQFPNYSSELNVNALELDDSALYLCASSPPPGQEPNYGYTFGSGTRLTVV.

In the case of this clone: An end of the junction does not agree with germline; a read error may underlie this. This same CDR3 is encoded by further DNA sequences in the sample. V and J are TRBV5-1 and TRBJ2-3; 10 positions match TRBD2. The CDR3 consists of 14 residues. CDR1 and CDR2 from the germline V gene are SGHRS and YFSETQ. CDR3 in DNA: TGCGCCAGCAGCTATAGCGGGGGGACAGATACGCAGTATTTC. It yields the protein CASSYSGGTDTQYF.

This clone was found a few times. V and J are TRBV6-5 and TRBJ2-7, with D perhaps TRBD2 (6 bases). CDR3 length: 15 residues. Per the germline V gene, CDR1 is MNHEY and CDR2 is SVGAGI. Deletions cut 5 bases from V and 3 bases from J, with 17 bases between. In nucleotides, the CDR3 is TGTGCCAGCAGTAGGGCGGCAGGGAGGATCTACGAGCAGTACTTC. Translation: CASSRAAGRIYEQYF.

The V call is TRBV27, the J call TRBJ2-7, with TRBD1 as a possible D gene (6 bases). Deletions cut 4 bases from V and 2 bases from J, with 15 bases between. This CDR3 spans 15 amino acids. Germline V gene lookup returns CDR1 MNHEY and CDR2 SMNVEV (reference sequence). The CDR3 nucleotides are TGTGCCAGCAGTTCTTCCGAGACAGGAGCCTACGAGCAGTACTTC. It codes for CASSSSETGAYEQYF.

DNA of the CDR3: TGTGCCAGCAGCTTACAGGACTACGAGCAGTACTTC. Translating it yields CASSLQDYEQYF. The gene calls are TRBV11-3 and TRBJ2-7; the D is unclear. The CDR3 has 12 amino acids. V was shortened by 2 bases and J by 3 bases, with 5 bases between the two germline ends. Germline-derived CDR1 and CDR2 are SGHNT and YENEEA.

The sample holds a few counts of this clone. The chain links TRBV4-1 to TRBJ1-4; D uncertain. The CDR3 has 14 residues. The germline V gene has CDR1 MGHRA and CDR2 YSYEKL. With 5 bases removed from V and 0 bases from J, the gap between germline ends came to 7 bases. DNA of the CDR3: TGCGCCAGCAGCGGCGGTGCAACTAATGAAAAACTGTTTTTT. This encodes CASSGGATNEKLFF.

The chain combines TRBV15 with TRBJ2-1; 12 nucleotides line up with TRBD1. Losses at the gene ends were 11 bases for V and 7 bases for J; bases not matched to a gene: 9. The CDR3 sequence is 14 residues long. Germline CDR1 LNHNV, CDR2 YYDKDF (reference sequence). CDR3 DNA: TGTGCCTCTGAGGGGGGACAGGGGGCGAATGAGCAGTTCTTC. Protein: CASEGGQGANEQFF.

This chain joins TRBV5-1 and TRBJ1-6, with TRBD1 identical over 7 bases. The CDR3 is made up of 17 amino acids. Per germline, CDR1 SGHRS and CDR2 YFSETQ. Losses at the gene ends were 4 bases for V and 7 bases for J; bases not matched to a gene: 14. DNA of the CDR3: TGCGCCAGCAGCGGGAACCGGGACAGCCCAGGGAATTCACCCCTCCACTTT. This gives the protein CASSGNRDSPGNSPLHF.

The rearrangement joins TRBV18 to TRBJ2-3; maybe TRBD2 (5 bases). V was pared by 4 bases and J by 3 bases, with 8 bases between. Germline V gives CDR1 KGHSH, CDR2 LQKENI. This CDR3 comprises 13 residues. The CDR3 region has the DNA TGTGCCAGCTCACTTCCGGGGACAGATACGCAGTATTTT. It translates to CASSLPGTDTQYF. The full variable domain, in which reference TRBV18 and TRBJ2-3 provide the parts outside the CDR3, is NAGVMQNPRHLVRRRGQEARLRCSPMKGHSHVYWYRQLPEEGLKFMVYLQKENIIDESGMPKERFSAEFPKEGPSILRIQQVVRGDSAAYFCASSLPGTDTQYFGPGTRLTVL.